The 23 T cell receptor beta chains below come from one sample, sequenced in a study of graft-versus-host responses after intestinal transplantation. Only in-frame clones appear in the TCRdb table, and some are missing; sequencing was by immunoSEQ multiplex PCR. The sample lists about 64,000 clones, roughly 92% seen once, with approximately 6.9% in the top ten. The sample consisted of bone marrow, taken approximately 700 days after intestinal transplantation. Receptors originate from a human patient who received an intestinal transplant, so some T cells may come from the graft donor.

The chain recombines TRBV19 with TRBJ1-3, with TRBD1 as a possible D gene (6 bases). V was clipped by 5 bases and J by 3 bases, with 8 bases between them. The CDR3 extends over 13 amino acids. Germline CDR1 and CDR2: LNHDA and SQIVND (reference sequence). CDR3 sequence reads: CASSRGGGNTIYF. DNA for the CDR3: TGTGCCAGTAGTCGAGGGGGTGGAAACACCATATATTTT.

V usage is TRBV10-3 and J usage is TRBJ1-2; weak D call: TRBD1 (5 bases). The CDR3 spans 13 residues. The V gene's germline CDR1 is ENHRY and CDR2 SYGVKD. Trimming took 8 bases from V and 4 from J, leaving 14 bases between them. DNA of the CDR3: TGTGCCATCGGCGGGAGCAGGGTCTATGGCTACACCTTC. It is translated as CAIGGSRVYGYTF.

V and J are TRBV9 and TRBJ2-2, with D possibly TRBD1 on 5 matching bases. The CDR3 totals 16 residues. V shed 0 bases and J shed 4 bases, with 13 bases lying between them. Germline values: CDR1 SGDLS, CDR2 YYNGEE. The CDR3 coding sequence is TGTGCCAGCAGCGTAGAGGGGCAGCCTAGCACCGGGGAGCTGTTTTTT. The encoded protein is CASSVEGQPSTGELFF.

The chain recombines TRBV6-5 with TRBJ1-2; D not certain. The CDR3 length is 13 residues. CDR1 and CDR2 (germline): MNHEY, SVGAGI. The ends were cut back, 6 bases at V and 4 bases at J, with 12 bases in the middle. The CDR3 DNA reads as TGTGCCAGCAGCTCGGGCGGGAGCTATGGCTACACCTTC. This sequence encodes CASSSGGSYGYTF.

This chain uses TRBV19 with TRBJ2-1; D possibly corresponds to TRBD1 (6 bases). With 6 bases removed from V and 6 bases from J, the gap between germline ends came to 18 bases. The CDR3 runs 15 residues. From germline, CDR1 is LNHDA and CDR2 SQIVND (reference sequence). DNA of the CDR3: TGTGCCAGTAGGGGTGGGGACATATTGGGCAATGAGCAGTTCTTC. Amino acid sequence: CASRGGDILGNEQFF.

The chain couples TRBV27 to TRBJ2-7; weak D call: TRBD2 (8 bases). The CDR3 contains 12 residues. Trimming cost V 9 bases and J 2 bases, with 11 bases left between them. Germline CDR1 MNHEY, CDR2 SMNVEV (reference sequence). The CDR3 sequence: CASSGTAYEQYF. In DNA, the CDR3 is TGTGCCAGTAGCGGGACAGCCTACGAGCAGTACTTC.

The chain employs TRBV7-7 and TRBJ2-3, with 15 positions matching TRBD2. This CDR3 comprises 21 residues. The germline CDR1 and CDR2 sequences are SSHAT and FNYEAQ (reference sequence). V was clipped by 1 base and J by 1 base; unmatched bases: 12. This CDR3 is CASSLGRTSGRDIFGTDTQYF. CDR3 bases: TGTGCCAGCAGCTTAGGCCGGACTAGCGGGAGGGACATTTTTGGCACAGATACGCAGTATTTT.

The chain couples TRBV11-1 to TRBJ2-5; 10 bases map to TRBD2. Germline values: CDR1 SGHAT, CDR2 FQDESV (reference sequence). The CDR3 has 16 amino acids. Unmatched junction bases numbered 5, after V lost 1 base and J lost 3 bases. The CDR3 coding sequence is TGTGCCAGCAGCTTAGGGGTCCTAGCGGGAGAAGAGACCCAGTACTTC. It encodes CASSLGVLAGEETQYF.

The chain carries TRBV6-4 and TRBJ1-1; D perhaps matches TRBD1 (5 bases). V lost 3 bases and J 11 bases, leaving 19 bases between the germline ends. Germline-derived CDR1 and CDR2 are MRHNA and SNTAGT. The CDR3 has 14 residues. The CDR3 nucleotides are TGTGCCAGCAGTGAGTCGGGGCAGCTCGGCTGGGCTTTCTTT. Protein product: CASSESGQLGWAFF.

CDR3 in amino acids: CASSFEYTQYF. Written as DNA, the CDR3 is TGTGCCAGCAGCTTTGAATATACGCAGTATTTT. The chain links TRBV7-9 to TRBJ2-3; D remains ambiguous. The CDR3 has 11 residues. V lost 3 bases to trimming and J lost 7 bases, with 5 bases between them. Germline CDR1 is SEHNR and CDR2 is FQNEAQ (reference sequence).

As concerns this clone: Within the sample, other DNA sequences also encode this same CDR3. The CDR3 protein is CASSLGTLAGGRTGGYTF. The CDR3 nucleotides are TGTGCCAGCAGCTTAGGGACGTTGGCAGGCGGGAGGACAGGAGGCTACACCTTC. The J gene is TRBJ1-2, the V gene TRBV13; 7 nucleotides align to TRBD1. This CDR3 contains 18 residues. Germline V gene sequence: CDR1 PRHDT, CDR2 FYEKMQ (reference sequence). The V and J ends lost 0 bases and 8 bases, in that order; junction bases with no gene match: 18.

This chain joins TRBV7-3 and TRBJ2-3; tentative D call: TRBD2 (5 bases). Per germline, CDR1 SGHTA and CDR2 FQGTGA. This CDR3 contains 17 residues. V shed 5 bases and J shed 4 bases, with 22 bases lying between them. CDR3 amino acids: CASSPGPSLPFPDTQYF. CDR3 coding DNA: TGTGCCAGCAGCCCAGGCCCTAGCCTACCCTTCCCAGATACGCAGTATTTT.

The chain carries TRBV7-2 and TRBJ2-2; D is perhaps TRBD2 (6 bases). The CDR3 loop spans 16 amino acids. The germline V and J ends were trimmed by 2 bases and 2 bases, with 12 bases remaining between them. The V gene's germline CDR1 is SGHTA and CDR2 FQGNSA. CDR3 residues: CASSLYRSGNTGELFF. CDR3 DNA sequence: TGTGCCAGCAGCTTATATCGTAGCGGAAACACCGGGGAGCTGTTTTTT.

A single count supports this clone. The chain links TRBV5-1 to TRBJ2-1; 8 bases agree with TRBD1. The CDR3 loop spans 14 amino acids. CDR1 and CDR2 from the germline V gene are SGHRS and YFSETQ. Trimming took 5 bases from V and 7 from J; bases not matched to a gene: 8. The CDR3 spells CASRGTGLRNEQFF. The DNA of the CDR3 is TGCGCCAGCAGGGGGACAGGTCTTCGGAATGAGCAGTTCTTC.

In its sample, this clone was seen once. The chain recombines TRBV5-1 with TRBJ2-4; D is perhaps TRBD1 (6 bases). This CDR3 has 14 amino acids. Germline loops: CDR1 SGHRS, CDR2 YFSETQ. Trimming stripped 4 bases from V and 9 bases from J, with 17 bases between. The CDR3 protein is CASSVDSRGSIQYF. The CDR3 region has the DNA TGCGCCAGCAGCGTGGACAGTCGTGGGAGCATTCAGTACTTC.

The chain links TRBV5-5 to TRBJ2-1; 8 nucleotides match TRBD1. V dropped 4 bases and J dropped 4; count of bases not matched to a gene: 7. The length of the CDR3 is 15 residues. The germline gives CDR1 SGHKS, CDR2 YYEKEE (reference sequence). This CDR3 reads CASSPGTGAYNEQFF. Here the CDR3 DNA reads TGTGCCAGCAGCCCCGGGACAGGAGCATACAATGAGCAGTTCTTC.

The chain employs TRBV4-1 and TRBJ2-7; no clear D. Trimming shortened V by 0 bases and J by 3 bases, and 6 bases separated the two germline ends. CDR1 and CDR2 from the germline V gene are MGHRA and YSYEKL. The CDR3 has 13 residues. CDR3 loop: CASSQEVDYEQYF. In nucleotides, the CDR3 is TGCGCCAGCAGCCAAGAAGTTGACTACGAGCAGTACTTC.

As concerns this clone: This is likely a read error, given that the CDR3 carries no conserved phenylalanine or tryptophan at its end. This sequence joins TRBV25-1 and TRBJ1-1, with D possibly TRBD1 on 5 matching bases. This CDR3 comprises 13 residues. Germline V gene sequence: CDR1 MGHDK, CDR2 SYGVNS. V lost 2 bases and J lost 3, with 7 bases in between. The CDR3 DNA reads as TGTGCCAGCAGTGAACAGGGCTACACTGAAGCTTTCCTT. Translating gives CASSEQGYTEAFL.

The chain links TRBV19 to TRBJ2-7; D call uncertain. The V and J ends lost 1 base and 3 bases respectively, with 10 bases between them. This CDR3 has 14 amino acids. CDR1 LNHDA and CDR2 SQIVND come from the germline V gene (reference sequence). The CDR3 loop is CASSIGAASYEQYF. DNA of the CDR3: TGTGCCAGTAGTATAGGGGCAGCCAGCTACGAGCAGTACTTC.

The chain carries TRBV11-1 and TRBJ2-7; D is possibly TRBD1 or TRBD2 (7 bases each). Germline V gene sequence: CDR1 SGHAT, CDR2 FQDESV (reference sequence). The CDR3 covers 16 residues. Trimming cost V 4 bases and J 0 bases, with 16 bases left between them. In DNA form, the CDR3 reads TGTGCCAGCAGCTCCGGGGGGACAGTCAGCTCCTACGAGCAGTACTTC. Residues: CASSSGGTVSSYEQYF. Full variable domain (remainder filled in from reference TRBV11-1 and TRBJ2-7): EAEVAQSPRYKITEKSQAVAFWCDPISGHATLYWYRQILGQGPELLVQFQDESVVDDSQLPKDRFSAERLKGVDSTLKIQPAELGDSAMYLCASSSGGTVSSYEQYFGPGTRLTVT.

This clone was seen a few times. This rearrangement joins TRBV6-4 to TRBJ2-2; D not resolved. V dropped 2 bases and J dropped 3 bases, with 4 bases sitting between them. CDR1 and CDR2 (germline): MRHNA, SNTAGT. This CDR3 comprises 13 residues. CDR3 coding DNA: TGTGCCAGCAGTGACGGGGACACCGGGGAGCTGTTTTTT. It codes for CASSDGDTGELFF.

This clone is a singleton in its sample. The chain couples TRBV2 to TRBJ2-7; D is perhaps TRBD1 (6 bases). The CDR3 length is 13 residues. Germline V gene lookup returns CDR1 SNHLY and CDR2 FYNNEI. Trimming removed 6 bases at V and 1 base at J, with 10 bases between. The CDR3 sequence is CASREDSSYEQYF. For the CDR3, the DNA is TGTGCCAGCAGAGAGGACAGTTCCTACGAGCAGTACTTC.

The chain employs TRBV19 and TRBJ1-5; D may be TRBD1 (5 bases). Germline values: CDR1 LNHDA, CDR2 SQIVND (reference sequence). V was shortened by 6 bases and J by 2 bases, with 5 bases between the two germline ends. The CDR3 covers 12 residues. CDR3 DNA sequence: TGTGCCAGTAGGGGGGGCAATCAGCCCCAGCATTTT. It specifies CASRGGNQPQHF.